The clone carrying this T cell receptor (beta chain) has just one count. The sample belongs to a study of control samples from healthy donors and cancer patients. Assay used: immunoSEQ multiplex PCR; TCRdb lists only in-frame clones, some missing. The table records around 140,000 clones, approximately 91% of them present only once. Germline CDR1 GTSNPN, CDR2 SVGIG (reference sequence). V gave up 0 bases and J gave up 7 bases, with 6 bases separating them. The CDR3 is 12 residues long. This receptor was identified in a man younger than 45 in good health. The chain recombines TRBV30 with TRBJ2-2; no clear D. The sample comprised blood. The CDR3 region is CAWSVRVGELFF. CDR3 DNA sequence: TGTGCCTGGAGTGTTCGCGTCGGGGAGCTGTTTTTT.